Below are 27 T cell receptor beta chains sequenced from a single sample in a study of identical twins. One entry per CDR3 protein, called by TCRdb with MiXCR from the 5' RACE reads. The sample includes 1.5 million to 2 million distinct CDR3 sequences, 32% of them seen just once. The sequencing sample was made of cord blood. All receptors come from a newborn girl in good health.

This clonotype was counted between two and nine times. Written as DNA, the CDR3 is TGTGCCAGCACCCAACTAGCGGGAGGGCCAGGGTCCTACAATGAGCAGTTCTTC. As protein: CASTQLAGGPGSYNEQFF. The chain joins TRBV6-2 or TRBV6-3 to TRBJ2-1, with 13 bases lining up with TRBD2. The CDR3 totals 18 residues. After removal of 7 bases from V and 1 base from J, the junction contained 10 bases not matched to a gene. Looked up from germline, CDR1 is MNHEY and CDR2 is SVGEGT.

This clonotype has just one count. V gene TRBV5-6 combines with J gene TRBJ2-3, with 8 bases aligning to TRBD2. Germline lookup yields CDR1 SGHDT and CDR2 YYEEEE. Losses at the gene ends were 1 base for V and 3 bases for J; bases not matched to a gene: 7. This CDR3 spans 16 amino acids. The CDR3 here is CASSLLREVPTDTQYF. CDR3 bases: TGTGCCAGCAGCTTGTTGCGGGAGGTCCCTACAGATACGCAGTATTTT.

This clonotype has at least ten counts. This chain connects TRBV5-1 to TRBJ2-7; D gene unclear. This CDR3 has 14 amino acids. Germline assignment: CDR1 SGHRS and CDR2 YFSETQ. Trimming removed 4 bases at V and 0 bases at J, with 11 bases between. Here the CDR3 reads CASSPHQSSYEQYF. CDR3 coding DNA: TGCGCCAGCAGCCCGCATCAGAGCTCCTACGAGCAGTACTTC. Full variable domain (rest looked up from reference TRBV5-1 and TRBJ2-7): KAGVTQTPRYLIKTRGQQVTLSCSPISGHRSVSWYQQTPGQGLQFLFEYFSETQRNKGNFPGRFSGRQFSNSRSEMNVSTLELGDSALYLCASSPHQSSYEQYFGPGTRLTVT.

This clonotype was counted ten times or more. The CDR3 protein is CASSYPGDNYGYTF. The CDR3, as DNA: TGTGCCAGCAGTTACCCGGGAGATAACTATGGCTACACCTTC. V gene TRBV6-2 or TRBV6-3 combines with J gene TRBJ1-2; D remains ambiguous. The CDR3 consists of 14 residues. V lost 2 bases, J lost 1 base, and 8 bases lay in between. Germline values: CDR1 MNHEY, CDR2 SVGEGT.

This clonotype was counted at least ten times. This chain uses TRBV10-3 with TRBJ2-3; TRBD1 or TRBD2 may be the D gene (5 bases each). There are 12 residues in the CDR3. The germline V and J ends were trimmed by 6 bases and 7 bases, with 11 bases remaining between them. Germline CDR1 and CDR2: ENHRY and SYGVKD. CDR3: CAISGTRYTQYF. The CDR3, as DNA: TGTGCCATCAGCGGGACCCGCTATACGCAGTATTTT.

This clonotype was counted between two and nine times. This chain uses TRBV28 with TRBJ2-5, with TRBD1 matching 7 bases. This CDR3 is 15 amino acids long. From germline, CDR1 is MDHEN and CDR2 SYDVKM. With 6 bases clipped from V and 6 bases from J, the junction kept 13 bases outside the gene matches. CDR3: CASSLKGQKWQTQYF. CDR3 DNA sequence: TGTGCCAGCAGCTTAAAGGGACAGAAGTGGCAGACCCAGTACTTC.

This clonotype appeared a single time. The chain uses TRBV25-1 and TRBJ1-6; D call uncertain. This CDR3 contains 13 residues. Per germline, CDR1 MGHDK and CDR2 SYGVNS. The V gene lost 0 bases and the J gene lost 10 bases, with 7 bases spanning the gap. CDR3 region: CASSEYFCSPLHF. The CDR3 DNA reads as TGTGCCAGCAGTGAATATTTCTGCTCACCCCTCCACTTT.

There are a few counts of this clonotype. The chain recombines TRBV10-3 with TRBJ2-2, with 9 nucleotides matching TRBD2. The CDR3 has 16 residues. Germline-derived CDR1 and CDR2 are ENHRY and SYGVKD. With 5 bases clipped from V and 1 base from J, the junction kept 5 bases outside the gene matches. CDR3 sequence reads: CAISSGTSWNTGELFF. For the CDR3, the DNA is TGTGCCATCAGTTCGGGGACTAGCTGGAACACCGGGGAGCTGTTTTTT.

This rearrangement joins TRBV20-1 to TRBJ2-1; TRBD2 might be the D (6 bases). Germline V lookup: CDR1 DFQATT, CDR2 SNEGSKA (reference sequence). The length of the CDR3 is 14 residues. The V end was cut by 4 bases, the J end by 4 bases, with 14 bases between. CDR3 region: CSATTSGYYNEQFF. The CDR3 DNA sequence: TGCAGTGCTACGACCAGCGGGTATTACAATGAGCAGTTCTTC.

The chain links TRBV7-2 to TRBJ2-7; tentatively, D is TRBD2 (5 bases). The better agreement between TRBJ2-4 and the DNA end casts doubt on the J call. Germline values: CDR1 SGHTA, CDR2 FQGNSA. The CDR3 runs to 13 residues. The CDR3 region is CASSPSRGDIQYF. Here the CDR3 DNA reads TGTGCCAGCAGCCCCTCCCGGGGAGACATTCAGTACTTC.

The chain carries TRBV3-1 and TRBJ1-2; 7 bases line up with TRBD1. Germline V gene lookup returns CDR1 LGHDT and CDR2 YNNKEL (reference sequence). The CDR3 is 17 amino acids. J was trimmed by 0 bases and V by 4 bases; bases with no gene match: 11. Here the CDR3 DNA reads TGTGCCAGCAGCCGAAGACAGGGCACGTTTGCTAACTATGGCTACACCTTC. It encodes CASSRRQGTFANYGYTF.

The V call is TRBV6-1, the J call TRBJ1-1; no clear D. Germline-derived CDR1 and CDR2 are MNHNS and SASEGT. The CDR3 covers 14 residues. Trimming shortened V by 2 bases and J by 2 bases, and 9 bases separated the two germline ends. DNA of the CDR3: TGTGCCAGCAGTGAACTGCTTTCAAACACTGAAGCTTTCTTT. Translation: CASSELLSNTEAFF.

This clonotype was counted only a few times. J is TRBJ2-1 and V is TRBV11-2; 7 bases map to TRBD1. Germline lookup yields CDR1 SGHAT and CDR2 FQNNGV. The CDR3 is 12 amino acids. V shed 7 bases and J 8 bases; nucleotides not matched to a gene: 5. Written as DNA, the CDR3 is TGTGCCAGCATCCACAGGGGACATGAGCAGTTCTTC. This encodes CASIHRGHEQFF.

The chain employs TRBV7-9 and TRBJ2-7, with TRBD2 matching 13 bases. Losses at the gene ends were 5 bases for V and 0 bases for J; bases not matched to a gene: 10. This CDR3 comprises 18 residues. Germline CDR1 is SEHNR and CDR2 is FQNEAQ (reference sequence). The CDR3 nucleotides read TGTGCCAGCAGCAAGGGACTAGCGGGACTAAGTCCCTCCTACGAGCAGTACTTC. Its protein product is CASSKGLAGLSPSYEQYF.

CDR3 sequence: CASSAQGLASYNEQYF. CDR3 nucleotide sequence: TGTGCCAGTAGTGCCCAGGGGCTAGCCTCCTACAATGAGCAGTACTTC. The chain recombines TRBV19 with TRBJ2-7; D might be TRBD1 (6 bases). The germline gives CDR1 LNHDA, CDR2 SQIVND (reference sequence). V was pared by 5 bases and J by 7 bases, with 24 bases between. The CDR3 covers 16 residues. The full variable domain, with the rest looked up from reference TRBV19 and TRBJ2-7, is DGGITQSPKYLFRKEGQNVTLSCEQNLNHDAMYWYRQDPGQGLRLIYYSQIVNDFQKGDIAEGYSVSREKKESFPLTVTSAQKNPTAFYLCASSAQGLASYNEQYFGPGTRLTVT.

The chain joins TRBV12-3 or TRBV12-4 to TRBJ2-2; D remains ambiguous. The CDR3 totals 17 residues. V gave up 2 bases and J gave up 3 bases, with 16 bases separating them. CDR3 in DNA: TGTGCCAGCAGTTTACCCCCTTTACAGAGATACACCGGGGAGCTGTTTTTT. It codes for CASSLPPLQRYTGELFF.

Details on this clonotype: Since a much larger clone is just one base distant, this may be a read error. This chain links TRBV10-3 with TRBJ2-5; possible D gene TRBD1, 6 bases. The J call may be incorrect, as the DNA end agrees better with TRBJ2-7. The CDR3 spans 14 residues. The germline CDR1 and CDR2 sequences are ENHRY and SYGVKD. The CDR3 loop is CAISGRGQTYEQYF. Written as DNA, the CDR3 is TGTGCCATCAGTGGCCGGGGACAAACCTACGAGCAGTACTTC.

This clonotype showed up just a few times. This rearrangement joins TRBV6-2 or TRBV6-3 to TRBJ2-1, with D perhaps being TRBD1 or TRBD2 (5 bases each). The CDR3 loop spans 13 amino acids. Trimming left V 0 bases short and J 8 bases short, with 8 bases between. Germline lookup yields CDR1 MNHEY and CDR2 SVGEGT. DNA of the CDR3: TGTGCCAGCAGTTACTCCGGGACCGATGAGCAGTTCTTC. Protein sequence: CASSYSGTDEQFF.

The V and J genes are TRBV5-1 and TRBJ1-2; TRBD1 matches at 8 bases. This CDR3 has 15 residues. The V segment lost 0 bases and the J segment 2 bases; nucleotides outside the gene matches: 3. Germline CDR1 is SGHRS and CDR2 is YFSETQ. In DNA, the CDR3 is TGCGCCAGCAGCTTGGCACACAGGGGGAACTATGGCTACACCTTC. It yields the protein CASSLAHRGNYGYTF.

This clonotype was observed a handful of times. J is TRBJ1-1 and V is TRBV20-1, with D hard to call. The CDR3 consists of 14 residues. Germline V lookup: CDR1 DFQATT, CDR2 SNEGSKA (reference sequence). V lost 0 bases to trimming and J lost 1 base, with 9 bases between them. CDR3 bases: TGCAGTGCTAGAGATCTTGCCGGGAACACTGAAGCTTTCTTT. Encoded protein: CSARDLAGNTEAFF.

This rearrangement joins TRBV5-1 to TRBJ2-5, with a tentative D call TRBD1 (6 bases). This CDR3 comprises 15 residues. CDR1 and CDR2 (germline): SGHRS, YFSETQ. Trimming took off 0 bases at V and 10 bases at J, with 19 bases between the two ends. CDR3 in DNA: TGCGCCAGCAGCTTGGACCCCTGGGGGCTGGGGGACCAGTACTTC. Its protein product is CASSLDPWGLGDQYF.

The chain is built from TRBV25-1 and TRBJ2-3; either TRBD1 or TRBD2 may fit D (5 bases each). Germline assignment: CDR1 MGHDK and CDR2 SYGVNS. The length of the CDR3 is 15 residues. V shed 3 bases and J shed 8 bases, with 18 bases lying between them. The CDR3 bases are TGTGCCAGCAGTGACCCCCGGGACCCCCGGGGTACGCAGTATTTT. This gives the protein CASSDPRDPRGTQYF.

J is TRBJ2-5 and V is TRBV5-1, with D possibly called TRBD1 or TRBD2 (5 bases each). Trimming shortened V by 5 bases and J by 1 base, and 12 bases separated the two germline ends. Germline V lookup: CDR1 SGHRS, CDR2 YFSETQ. This CDR3 comprises 14 residues. CDR3 region: CASSMVGVQETQYF. As DNA, the CDR3 is TGCGCCAGCAGTATGGTGGGGGTCCAAGAGACCCAGTACTTC.

This clonotype appeared a few times. This chain links TRBV20-1 with TRBJ2-7, with D possibly TRBD1 on 6 matching bases. This CDR3 region has 12 residues. Per germline, CDR1 DFQATT and CDR2 SNEGSKA (reference sequence). Trimming took off 6 bases at V and 2 bases at J, with 11 bases between the two ends. CDR3 amino acids: CSASGQTYEQYF. CDR3 in DNA: TGCAGTGCAAGCGGACAGACCTACGAGCAGTACTTC.

The chain uses TRBV5-1 and TRBJ1-1, with D unclear. CDR1 is SGHRS and CDR2 is YFSETQ in the germline V gene. This CDR3 is built from 14 residues. Trimming pared 1 base from V and 3 bases from J, leaving 10 bases between. CDR3 sequence reads: CASSLSRSYTEAFF. As DNA, the CDR3 is TGCGCCAGCAGCTTGTCCCGGTCTTACACTGAAGCTTTCTTT.

This clonotype has more than one count but fewer than ten. This chain links TRBV29-1 with TRBJ1-4; 7 bases align to TRBD1. Per the germline V gene, CDR1 is SQVTM and CDR2 is ANQGSEA. The J segment lost 8 bases and the V segment lost 3 bases, leaving 6 bases of the junction unmatched. The CDR3 consists of 13 residues. CDR3 in DNA: TGCAGCGTTGAGAGGGGGCCAGGGGAAAAACTGTTTTTT. It is translated as CSVERGPGEKLFF.

This rearrangement joins TRBV12-3 or TRBV12-4 to TRBJ2-1, with D possibly TRBD2 on 6 matching bases. V lost 8 bases and J lost 3, with 14 bases in between. This CDR3 comprises 14 residues. The CDR3 DNA reads as TGTGCCAGCTCCGTAAGGACTAACTACAATGAGCAGTTCTTC. Its protein is CASSVRTNYNEQFF.